Listed here is a single T cell receptor (beta chain). CDR1 and CDR2 from the germline V gene are LNHNV and YYDKDF (reference sequence). V lost 5 bases and J 2 bases, leaving 10 bases between the germline ends. The CDR3 is 14 residues long. This sample was included in a study of blood T cell repertoires in COVID-19. Study-level background: The study drew acute and convalescent COVID-19 samples from the United States, Italy and Spain. From T cells, B-cell-depleted T cells, or PBMCs came the material, which was cDNA or gDNA.

In the original analysis: Amplification from reference gene primers served as the basis for estimated nucleated cell counts. The protocol was immunoSEQ multiplex PCR, while the TCRdb copy is restricted to in-frame clones and leaves out a portion. V, J and clone size reflect that table, while D and trimming were determined from the DNA. In the table there are a few hundred thousand clones, about nine tenths of which are singletons. Sequencing used peripheral blood. The sequence was obtained from a man younger than 35 with active or convalescent COVID-19. The chain carries TRBV15 and TRBJ2-1, with a possible D match to TRBD2 (5 bases). The CDR3 DNA follows: TGTGCCACCAGCCTACTAGGGCCCTACAATGAGCAGTTCTTC. This gives the protein CATSLLGPYNEQFF. The entire variable domain, with the rest obtained from reference TRBV15 and TRBJ2-1, is as follows: DAMVIQNPRYQVTQFGKPVTLSCSQTLNHNVMYWYQQKSSQAPKLLFHYYDKDFNNEADTPDNFQSRRPNTSFCFLDIRSPGLGDTAMYLCATSLLGPYNEQFFGPGTRLTVL.